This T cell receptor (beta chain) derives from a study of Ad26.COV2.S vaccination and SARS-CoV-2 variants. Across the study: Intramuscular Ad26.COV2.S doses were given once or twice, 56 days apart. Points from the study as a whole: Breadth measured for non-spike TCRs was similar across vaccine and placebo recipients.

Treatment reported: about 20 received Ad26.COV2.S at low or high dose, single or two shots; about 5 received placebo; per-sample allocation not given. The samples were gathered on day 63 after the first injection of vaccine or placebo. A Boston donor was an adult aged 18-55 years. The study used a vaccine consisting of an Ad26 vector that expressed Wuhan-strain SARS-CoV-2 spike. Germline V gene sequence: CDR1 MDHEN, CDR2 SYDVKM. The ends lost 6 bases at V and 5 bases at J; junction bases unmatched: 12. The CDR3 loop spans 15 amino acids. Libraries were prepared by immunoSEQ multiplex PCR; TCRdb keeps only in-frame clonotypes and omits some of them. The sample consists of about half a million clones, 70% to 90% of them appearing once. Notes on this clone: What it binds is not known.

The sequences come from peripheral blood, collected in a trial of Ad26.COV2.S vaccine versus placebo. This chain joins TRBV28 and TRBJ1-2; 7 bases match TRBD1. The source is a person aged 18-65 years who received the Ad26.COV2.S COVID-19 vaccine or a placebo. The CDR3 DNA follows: TGTGCCAGCAGCCCTCGACAGGGCAGGAGGTATGGCTACACCTTC. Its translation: CASSPRQGRRYGYTF.